Each of the 23 T cell receptor beta chains below was sequenced from the same sample in a study of cytomegalovirus exposure and HLA in healthy donors. Primers: 60 Vbeta forward and 13 Jbeta reverse. The method was immunoSEQ multiplex PCR; TCRdb's version includes in-frame clones alone and lacks a portion of them. The sample records about 150,000 clones, 79% being singletons. The sequenced material came from PBMCs. These receptors all stem from a man aged 30 to 45 in good health and CMV-seropositive.

Here the CDR3 reads CATSRDLRLAGDNEQFF. CDR3 bases: TGTGCCACCAGCAGAGATCTAAGACTAGCGGGAGACAATGAGCAGTTCTTC. The gene calls are TRBV15 and TRBJ2-1, with TRBD2 matching over 12 bases. From germline, CDR1 is LNHNV and CDR2 YYDKDF (reference sequence). V lost 0 bases to trimming and J lost 5 bases; unmatched junction nucleotides: 5. CDR3 length equals 17 residues.

The chain carries TRBV5-6 and TRBJ2-7, with D possibly TRBD1 on 6 matching bases. The CDR3 has 11 amino acids. V dropped 2 bases and J dropped 6 bases, with 6 bases sitting between them. Germline V lookup: CDR1 SGHDT, CDR2 YYEEEE. CDR3 region: CASSLGGEQYF. DNA of the CDR3: TGTGCCAGCAGCTTAGGGGGCGAGCAGTACTTC.

The chain carries TRBV5-4 and TRBJ2-7, with D perhaps matching TRBD1 (6 bases). The germline V gene has CDR1 SGHNT and CDR2 YYREEE (reference sequence). The germline V and J ends were trimmed by 0 bases and 5 bases, with 9 bases remaining between them. The CDR3 consists of 13 residues. The CDR3 DNA follows: TGTGCCAGCAGCTTGGCAGGGGCGAACGAGCAGTACTTC. This gives the protein CASSLAGANEQYF.

This clone was counted between two and nine times. The rearrangement joins TRBV4-3 to TRBJ2-7, with D possibly matching TRBD2 (5 bases). This CDR3 has 16 residues. Trimming left V 0 bases short and J 3 bases short, with 15 bases between. Germline V CDR1 and CDR2: LGHNA, YSLEER. CDR3 sequence: CASSQDSRANIYEQYF. The CDR3 DNA reads TGCGCCAGCAGCCAAGATTCGAGGGCCAACATCTACGAGCAGTACTTC.

This chain's CDR3 is CASASRSTDTQYF. As DNA, the CDR3 is TGCGCCAGCGCCTCCAGGAGCACAGATACGCAGTATTTT. The chain joins TRBV5-1 to TRBJ2-3; D not resolved. Trimming cost V 7 bases and J 0 bases, with 9 bases left between them. The CDR3 loop spans 13 amino acids. Germline lookup yields CDR1 SGHRS and CDR2 YFSETQ.

The V and J genes are TRBV11-3 and TRBJ2-7; 7 bases line up with TRBD2. Trimming at V came to 3 bases and at J to 3 bases, leaving 11 bases not matched to a gene. Germline values: CDR1 SGHNT, CDR2 YENEEA. The CDR3 loop spans 16 amino acids. The CDR3 DNA reads TGTGCCAGCAGCTTCGGAGTAGGCGGGAGCGGCTACGAGCAGTACTTC. Protein sequence: CASSFGVGGSGYEQYF. The complete variable domain, with remaining parts taken from reference TRBV11-3 and TRBJ2-7, reads EAGVVQSPRYKIIEKKQPVAFWCNPISGHNTLYWYLQNLGQGPELLIRYENEEAVDDSQLPKDRFSAERLKGVDSTLKIQPAELGDSAVYLCASSFGVGGSGYEQYFGPGTRLTVT.

About this clone: The junction and the germline gene differ at one end; a read error may be behind it. CDR3 in amino acids: CASGPGTPGALF. For the CDR3, the DNA is TGTGCTAGTGGTCCCGGGACCCCGGGAGCCCTCTTT. J is TRBJ1-1 and V is TRBV12-5; D perhaps matches TRBD1 (5 bases). The CDR3 is made up of 12 amino acids. The germline V gene has CDR1 LGHNT and CDR2 FRNRAP.

The genes are TRBV7-9 and TRBJ2-5; 9 bases map to TRBD2. V lost 3 bases and J lost 2; bases outside the gene matches: 1. CDR3 length: 14 amino acids. Germline CDR1 is SEHNR and CDR2 is FQNEAQ (reference sequence). CDR3 DNA sequence: TGTGCCAGCAGCTTTAGCGGGAGACAAGAGACCCAGTACTTC. Residues: CASSFSGRQETQYF.

The chain recombines TRBV6-6 with TRBJ2-5; 7 nucleotides line up with TRBD2. Germline assignment: CDR1 MNHNY and CDR2 SVGAGI (reference sequence). Germline trimming cut 11 bases from V and 4 bases from J; bases unmatched to any gene: 7. This CDR3 contains 12 residues. CDR3 protein: CAGGGNRETQYF. In nucleotides, the CDR3 is TGTGCCGGGGGGGGTAACAGAGAGACCCAGTACTTC.

The chain carries TRBV19 and TRBJ2-1; D might be TRBD2 (6 bases). The germline V gene has CDR1 LNHDA and CDR2 SQIVND (reference sequence). CDR3 size: 17 residues. V was cut by 0 bases and J by 6 bases, with 18 bases left in between. The CDR3 loop is CASSIDRRRDPPNEQFF. CDR3 DNA sequence: TGTGCCAGTAGTATAGATCGTCGGCGGGACCCACCCAATGAGCAGTTCTTC.

CDR3 loop: CASSEWREVYNEQFF. In DNA form, the CDR3 reads TGCGCCAGCAGTGAGTGGCGGGAGGTCTACAATGAGCAGTTCTTC. The chain uses TRBV10-2 and TRBJ2-1; TRBD2 matches 8 bases. V shed 1 base and J 3 bases; nucleotides not matched to a gene: 2. This CDR3 contains 15 residues. CDR1 and CDR2 (germline): WSHSY, SAAADI.

J is TRBJ1-3 and V is TRBV6-1, with TRBD1 identical over 7 bases. The length of the CDR3 is 16 residues. Germline V gene data show CDR1 as MNHNS and CDR2 as SASEGT. Losses at the gene ends were 4 bases for V and 0 bases for J; bases not matched to a gene: 6. The CDR3, as DNA: TGTGCCAGCAGTGTTGGACAGGCCGGCTCTGGAAACACCATATATTTT. This encodes CASSVGQAGSGNTIYF.

The J gene is TRBJ2-2, the V gene TRBV2; no reliable D call. The CDR3 sequence is 13 residues long. CDR1 SNHLY and CDR2 FYNNEI come from the germline V gene. The V end was cut by 6 bases, the J end by 6 bases, with 11 bases between. The DNA of the CDR3 is TGTGCCAGCAGGCTTCAGGCACCCGGGGAGCTGTTTTTT. Its protein is CASRLQAPGELFF.

The V and J genes are TRBV4-2 and TRBJ2-5, with TRBD2 matching 9 bases. The trim removed 0 bases at V and 5 bases at J, leaving 7 bases unmatched. Per the germline V gene, CDR1 is LGHNA and CDR2 is YNFKEQ. CDR3 length: 16 amino acids. CDR3 residues: CASSQDWRGGGETQYF. As DNA, the CDR3 is TGTGCCAGCAGCCAAGATTGGCGGGGGGGCGGGGAGACCCAGTACTTC.

As for this clone: At one boundary the junction diverges from the germline segment, which might be a read error. The CDR3 sequence is CSSSPPGGTLFYTF. In nucleotides, the CDR3 is TGTTCCAGCAGCCCCCCCGGCGGTACCCTATTCTACACCTTC. The chain is built from TRBV7-9 and TRBJ1-2, with D unresolved. There are 14 residues in the CDR3. Looked up from germline, CDR1 is SEHNR and CDR2 is FQNEAQ (reference sequence).

The V gene is TRBV25-1, the J gene TRBJ1-1, with D unresolved. Trimming pared 5 bases from V and 1 base from J, leaving 11 bases between. CDR3 length equals 14 residues. Looked up from germline, CDR1 is MGHDK and CDR2 is SYGVNS. The CDR3 protein is CASSPQRENTEAFF. As DNA, the CDR3 is TGTGCCAGCAGTCCCCAGCGAGAGAACACTGAAGCTTTCTTT. Supplemented by reference TRBV25-1 and TRBJ1-1, the full variable domain reads EADIYQTPRYLVIGTGKKITLECSQTMGHDKMYWYQQDPGMELHLIHYSYGVNSTEKGDLSSESTVSRIRTEHFPLTLESARPSHTSQYLCASSPQRENTEAFFGQGTRLTVV.

The chain couples TRBV19 to TRBJ2-7, with 7 bases that match TRBD2. Losses at the gene ends were 5 bases for V and 5 bases for J; bases not matched to a gene: 15. The germline CDR1 and CDR2 sequences are LNHDA and SQIVND (reference sequence). The CDR3 consists of 16 residues. This chain's CDR3 is CASSPRGVSPYDEQYF. CDR3 sequence (DNA): TGTGCCAGTAGTCCCCGGGGGGTATCCCCCTACGACGAGCAGTACTTC.

The chain carries TRBV7-3 and TRBJ2-2, with D possibly TRBD2 on 5 matching bases. V was trimmed by 0 bases and J by 3 bases, leaving 8 bases between them. Germline assignment: CDR1 SGHTA and CDR2 FQGTGA. The CDR3 is 15 residues long. CDR3 in amino acids: CASSLTRDHTGELFF. Written as DNA, the CDR3 is TGTGCCAGCAGCTTAACCCGGGATCACACCGGGGAGCTGTTTTTT.

This clone was found a few times. This chain links TRBV5-1 with TRBJ2-7, with D maybe TRBD1 (6 bases). The CDR3 contains 15 residues. Trimming removed 5 bases at V and 0 bases at J, with 15 bases between. Germline CDR1 SGHRS, CDR2 YFSETQ. The CDR3 nucleotides read TGCGCCAGCAGTTACGACTCGGGACACTCCTACGAGCAGTACTTC. This codes for CASSYDSGHSYEQYF.

The chain uses TRBV5-5 and TRBJ1-4; maybe TRBD1 (6 bases). Germline V gene data show CDR1 as SGHKS and CDR2 as YYEKEE (reference sequence). The V and J ends lost 4 bases and 7 bases respectively, with 17 bases between them. This CDR3 region has 15 residues. The CDR3 protein is CASSQWDMVREKLFF. The CDR3 nucleotides read TGTGCCAGCAGCCAATGGGACATGGTGCGTGAAAAACTGTTTTTT. The full variable domain, in which reference TRBV5-5 and TRBJ1-4 provide the parts outside the CDR3, is DAGVTQSPTHLIKTRGQQVTLRCSPISGHKSVSWYQQVLGQGPQFIFQYYEKEERGRGNFPDRFSARQFPNYSSELNVNALLLGDSALYLCASSQWDMVREKLFFGSGTQLSVL.

The CDR3 coding sequence is TGTGCCATCAGTGACGGACAGGGGAGTGATTCACCCCTCCACTTT. It is translated as CAISDGQGSDSPLHF. The V gene is TRBV10-3, the J gene TRBJ1-6; 9 positions agree with TRBD1. CDR1 and CDR2 from the germline V gene are ENHRY and SYGVKD. V shed 3 bases and J 8 bases; nucleotides not matched to a gene: 5. The CDR3 is 15 amino acids.

The chain has TRBV7-2 and TRBJ1-5, with 8 bases fitting TRBD1. The V segment lost 0 bases and the J segment 6 bases; nucleotides outside the gene matches: 10. This CDR3 comprises 17 residues. The germline gives CDR1 SGHTA, CDR2 FQGNSA. CDR3 DNA sequence: TGTGCCAGCAGCTTAGCGCTTCGGCAGGGGGCCGGTCAGCCCCAGCATTTT. Protein product: CASSLALRQGAGQPQHF.

V gene TRBV7-9 combines with J gene TRBJ2-3; weak D call: TRBD2 (5 bases). The CDR3 loop spans 12 amino acids. The germline V gene encodes CDR1 SEHNR and CDR2 FQNEAQ (reference sequence). Trimming pared 5 bases from V and 11 bases from J, leaving 14 bases between. The CDR3 protein is CASSETSLKQYF. In nucleotides, the CDR3 is TGTGCCAGCAGCGAAACTAGTTTAAAGCAGTATTTT.